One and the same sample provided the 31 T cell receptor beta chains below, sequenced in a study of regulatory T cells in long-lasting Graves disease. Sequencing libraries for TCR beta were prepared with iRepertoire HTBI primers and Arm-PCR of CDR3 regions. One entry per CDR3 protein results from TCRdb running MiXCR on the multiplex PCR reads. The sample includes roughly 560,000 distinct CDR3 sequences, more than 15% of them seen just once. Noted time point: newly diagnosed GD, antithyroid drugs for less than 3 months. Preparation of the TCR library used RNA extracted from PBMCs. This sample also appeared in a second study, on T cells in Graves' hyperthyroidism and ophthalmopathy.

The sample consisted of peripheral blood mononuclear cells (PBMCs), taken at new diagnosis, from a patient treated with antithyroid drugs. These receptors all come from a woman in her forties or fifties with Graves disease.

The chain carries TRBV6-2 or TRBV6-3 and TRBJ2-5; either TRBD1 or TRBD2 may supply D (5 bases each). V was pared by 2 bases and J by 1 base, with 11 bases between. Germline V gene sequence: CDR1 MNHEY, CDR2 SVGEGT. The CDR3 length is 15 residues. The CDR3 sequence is CASSYRGGLQETQYF. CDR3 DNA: TGTGCCAGCAGTTACAGGGGCGGACTCCAAGAGACCCAGTACTTC.

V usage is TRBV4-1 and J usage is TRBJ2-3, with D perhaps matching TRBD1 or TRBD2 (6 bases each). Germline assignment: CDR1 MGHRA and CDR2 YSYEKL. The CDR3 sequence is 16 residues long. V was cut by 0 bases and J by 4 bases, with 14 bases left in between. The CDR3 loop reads CASSQELGGMADTQYF. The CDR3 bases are TGCGCCAGCAGCCAAGAATTGGGGGGCATGGCAGATACGCAGTATTTT.

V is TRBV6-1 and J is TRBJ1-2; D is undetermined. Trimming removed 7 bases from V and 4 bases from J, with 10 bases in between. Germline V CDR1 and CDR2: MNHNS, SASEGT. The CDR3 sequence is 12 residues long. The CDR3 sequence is CASKAARYGYTF. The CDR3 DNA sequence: TGTGCCAGCAAGGCAGCCCGCTATGGCTACACCTTC.

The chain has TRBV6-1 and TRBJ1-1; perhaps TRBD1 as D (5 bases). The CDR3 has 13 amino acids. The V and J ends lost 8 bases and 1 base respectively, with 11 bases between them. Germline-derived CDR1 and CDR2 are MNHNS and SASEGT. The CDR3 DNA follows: TGTGCCAGCCTCTCCGACAGGAACACTGAAGCTTTCTTT. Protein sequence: CASLSDRNTEAFF.

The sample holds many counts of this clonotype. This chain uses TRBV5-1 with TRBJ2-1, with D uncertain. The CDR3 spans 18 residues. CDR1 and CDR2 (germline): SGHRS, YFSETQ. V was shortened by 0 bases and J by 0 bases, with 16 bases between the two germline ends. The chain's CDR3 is CASSLESQLMSSYNEQFF. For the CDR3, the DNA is TGCGCCAGCAGCTTGGAGTCGCAGCTCATGAGCTCCTACAATGAGCAGTTCTTC.

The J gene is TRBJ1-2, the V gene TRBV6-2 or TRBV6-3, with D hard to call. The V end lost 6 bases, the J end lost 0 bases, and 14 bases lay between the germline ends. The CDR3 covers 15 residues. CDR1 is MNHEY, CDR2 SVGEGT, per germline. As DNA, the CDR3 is TGTGCCAGCAGCGTACACACTCGAGCTAACTATGGCTACACCTTC. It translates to CASSVHTRANYGYTF.

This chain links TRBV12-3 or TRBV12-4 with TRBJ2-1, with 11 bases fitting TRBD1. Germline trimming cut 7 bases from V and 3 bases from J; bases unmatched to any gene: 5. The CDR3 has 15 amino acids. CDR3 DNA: TGTGCCAGCACTCGGACAGGGGGCGTCTACAATGAGCAGTTCTTC. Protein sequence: CASTRTGGVYNEQFF.

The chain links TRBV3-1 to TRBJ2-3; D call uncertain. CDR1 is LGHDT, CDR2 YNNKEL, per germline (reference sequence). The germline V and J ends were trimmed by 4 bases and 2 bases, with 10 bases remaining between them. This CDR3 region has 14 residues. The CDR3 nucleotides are TGTGCCAGCAGCCCCCTAGTGAACACAGATACGCAGTATTTT. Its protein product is CASSPLVNTDTQYF.

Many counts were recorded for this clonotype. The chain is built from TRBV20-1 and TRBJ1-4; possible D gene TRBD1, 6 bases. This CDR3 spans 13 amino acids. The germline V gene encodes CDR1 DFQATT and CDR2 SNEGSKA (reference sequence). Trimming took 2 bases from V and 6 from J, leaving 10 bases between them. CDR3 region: CSARKPGDEKLFF. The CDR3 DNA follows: TGCAGTGCTAGAAAACCAGGGGATGAAAAACTGTTTTTT.

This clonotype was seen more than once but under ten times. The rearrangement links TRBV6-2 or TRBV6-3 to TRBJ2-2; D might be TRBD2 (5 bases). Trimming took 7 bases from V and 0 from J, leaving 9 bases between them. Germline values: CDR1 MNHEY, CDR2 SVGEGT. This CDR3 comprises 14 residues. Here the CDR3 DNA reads TGTGCCAGCAAAAGCGGTACGAACACCGGGGAGCTGTTTTTT. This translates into CASKSGTNTGELFF.

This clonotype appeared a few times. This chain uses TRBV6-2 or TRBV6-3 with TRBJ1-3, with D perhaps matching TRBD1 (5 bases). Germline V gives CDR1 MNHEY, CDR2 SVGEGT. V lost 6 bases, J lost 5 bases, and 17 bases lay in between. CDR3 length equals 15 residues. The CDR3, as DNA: TGTGCCAGCAGCACCCAGGGACCACTACGAAACACCATATATTTT. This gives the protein CASSTQGPLRNTIYF.

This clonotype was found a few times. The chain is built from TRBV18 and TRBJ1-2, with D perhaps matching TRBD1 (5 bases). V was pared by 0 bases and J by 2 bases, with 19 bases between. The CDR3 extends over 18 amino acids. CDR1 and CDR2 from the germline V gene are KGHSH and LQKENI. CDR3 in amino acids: CASSPPLGAFSKNYGYTF. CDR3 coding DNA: TGTGCCAGCTCACCACCCCTCGGGGCCTTCTCCAAGAACTATGGCTACACCTTC.

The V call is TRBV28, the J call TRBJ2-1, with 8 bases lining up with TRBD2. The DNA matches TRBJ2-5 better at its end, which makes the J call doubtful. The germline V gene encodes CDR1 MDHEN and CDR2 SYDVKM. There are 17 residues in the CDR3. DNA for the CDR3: TGTGCCAGCATCTCTCGAGCTCGGGGGGGGCCCTGGGAGACCCAGTACTTC. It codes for CASISRARGGPWETQYF.

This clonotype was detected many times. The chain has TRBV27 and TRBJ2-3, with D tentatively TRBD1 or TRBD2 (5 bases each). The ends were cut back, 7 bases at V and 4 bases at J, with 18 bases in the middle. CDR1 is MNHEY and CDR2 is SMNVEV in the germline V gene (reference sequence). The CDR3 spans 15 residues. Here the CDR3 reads CASNHGTGRADTQYF. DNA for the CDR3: TGTGCCAGCAACCACGGGACGGGGCGCGCAGATACGCAGTATTTT.

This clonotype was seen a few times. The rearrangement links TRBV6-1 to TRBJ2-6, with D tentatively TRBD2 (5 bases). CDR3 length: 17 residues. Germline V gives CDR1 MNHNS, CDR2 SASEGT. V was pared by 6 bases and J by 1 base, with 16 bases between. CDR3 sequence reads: CASSSGSRGSGANVLTF. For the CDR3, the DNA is TGTGCCAGCAGCTCGGGGTCACGAGGTTCTGGGGCCAACGTCCTGACTTTC.

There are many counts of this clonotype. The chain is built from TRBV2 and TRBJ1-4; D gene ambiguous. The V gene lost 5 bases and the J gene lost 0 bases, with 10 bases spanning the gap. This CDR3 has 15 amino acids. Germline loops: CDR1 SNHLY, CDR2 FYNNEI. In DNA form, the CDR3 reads TGTGCCAGCAGTTCTGGATACCCAACTAATGAAAAACTGTTTTTT. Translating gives CASSSGYPTNEKLFF.

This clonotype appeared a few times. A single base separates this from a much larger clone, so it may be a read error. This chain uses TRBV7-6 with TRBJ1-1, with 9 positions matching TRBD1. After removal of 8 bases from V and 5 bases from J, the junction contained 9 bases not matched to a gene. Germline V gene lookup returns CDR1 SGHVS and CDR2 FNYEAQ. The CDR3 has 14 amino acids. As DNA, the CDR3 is TGTGCCAGCGGCTCGACAGGGGGAGAGACTGAAGCTTTCTTT. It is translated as CASGSTGGETEAFF.

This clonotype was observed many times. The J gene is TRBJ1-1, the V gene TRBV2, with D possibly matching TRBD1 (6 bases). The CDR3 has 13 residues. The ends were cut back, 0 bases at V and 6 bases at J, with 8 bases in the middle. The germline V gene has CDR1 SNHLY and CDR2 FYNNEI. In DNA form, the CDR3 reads TGTGCCAGCAGTGAAGCGCCAGGGGCTGAAGCTTTCTTT. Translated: CASSEAPGAEAFF.

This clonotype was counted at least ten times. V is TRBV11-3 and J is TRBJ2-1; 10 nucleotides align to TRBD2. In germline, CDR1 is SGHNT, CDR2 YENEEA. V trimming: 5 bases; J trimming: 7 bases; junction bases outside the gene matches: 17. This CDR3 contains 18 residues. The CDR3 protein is CASSPRTSGAGSRNEQFF. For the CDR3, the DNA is TGTGCCAGCAGCCCGCGAACTAGCGGGGCGGGTAGTAGGAATGAGCAGTTCTTC.

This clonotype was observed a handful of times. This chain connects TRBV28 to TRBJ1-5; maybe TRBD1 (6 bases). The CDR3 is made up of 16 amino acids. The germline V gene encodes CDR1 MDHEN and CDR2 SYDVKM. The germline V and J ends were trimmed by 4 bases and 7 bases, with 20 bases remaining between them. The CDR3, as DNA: TGTGCCAGCAGTTCCCCGCGACAAGGGGGAAGGCAGCCCCAGCATTTT. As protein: CASSSPRQGGRQPQHF. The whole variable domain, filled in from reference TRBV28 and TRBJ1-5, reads DVKVTQSSRYLVKRTGEKVFLECVQDMDHENMFWYRQDPGLGLRLIYFSYDVKMKEKGDIPEGYSVSREKKERFSLILESASTNQTSMYLCASSSPRQGGRQPQHFGDGTRLSIL.

CDR3 region: CASSSVLPSQETQYF. CDR3 DNA sequence: TGTGCCAGCAGTTCCGTCCTTCCATCTCAAGAGACCCAGTACTTC. The V gene is TRBV6-9, the J gene TRBJ2-5; D is undetermined. Germline V CDR1 and CDR2: MNHGY, SVAAGI. The CDR3 loop spans 15 amino acids. V lost 4 bases, J lost 2 bases, and 14 bases lay in between.

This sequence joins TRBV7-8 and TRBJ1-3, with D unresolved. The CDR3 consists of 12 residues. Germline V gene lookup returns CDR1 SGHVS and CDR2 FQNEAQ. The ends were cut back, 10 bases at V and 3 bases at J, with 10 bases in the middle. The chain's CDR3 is CATSRVGNTIYF. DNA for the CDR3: TGTGCCACCTCAAGGGTTGGAAACACCATATATTTT. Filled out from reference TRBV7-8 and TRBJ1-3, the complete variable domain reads GAGVSQSPRYKVAKRGQDVALRCDPISGHVSLFWYQQALGQGPEFLTYFQNEAQLDKSGLPSDRFFAERPEGSVSTLKIQRTQQEDSAVYLCATSRVGNTIYFGEGSWLTVV.

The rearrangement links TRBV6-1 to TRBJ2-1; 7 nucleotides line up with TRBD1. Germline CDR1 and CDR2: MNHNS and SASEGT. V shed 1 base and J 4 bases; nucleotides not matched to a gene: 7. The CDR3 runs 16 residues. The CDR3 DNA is TGTGCCAGCAGTGAAGAGAGAGGGGGCCGGTACAATGAGCAGTTCTTC. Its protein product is CASSEERGGRYNEQFF.

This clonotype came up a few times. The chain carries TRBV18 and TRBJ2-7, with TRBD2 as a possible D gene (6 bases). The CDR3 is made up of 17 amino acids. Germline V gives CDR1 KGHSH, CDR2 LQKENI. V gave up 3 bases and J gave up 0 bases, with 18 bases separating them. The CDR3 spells CASSPSAGLGSSYEQYF. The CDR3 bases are TGTGCCAGCTCACCCTCCGCGGGGTTAGGTAGCTCCTACGAGCAGTACTTC.

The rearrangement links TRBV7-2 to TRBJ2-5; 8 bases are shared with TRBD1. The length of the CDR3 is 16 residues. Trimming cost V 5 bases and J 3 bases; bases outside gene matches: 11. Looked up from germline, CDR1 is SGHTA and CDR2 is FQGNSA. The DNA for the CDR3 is TGTGCCAGCAGCACAGAGGTCAGGGGGCGAAAAGAGACCCAGTACTTC. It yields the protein CASSTEVRGRKETQYF. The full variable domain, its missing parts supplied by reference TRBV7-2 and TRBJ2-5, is GAGVSQSPSNKVTEKGKDVELRCDPISGHTALYWYRQSLGQGLEFLIYFQGNSAPDKSGLPSDRFSAERTGGSVSTLTIQRTQQEDSAVYLCASSTEVRGRKETQYFGPGTRLLVL.

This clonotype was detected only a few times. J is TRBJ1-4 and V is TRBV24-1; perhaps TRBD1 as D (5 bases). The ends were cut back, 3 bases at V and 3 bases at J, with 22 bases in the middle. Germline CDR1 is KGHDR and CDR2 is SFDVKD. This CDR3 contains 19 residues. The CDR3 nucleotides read TGTGCCACCAGTGATAATTATGAAAAACAGGAATTTGCTAATGAAAAACTGTTTTTT. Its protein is CATSDNYEKQEFANEKLFF.

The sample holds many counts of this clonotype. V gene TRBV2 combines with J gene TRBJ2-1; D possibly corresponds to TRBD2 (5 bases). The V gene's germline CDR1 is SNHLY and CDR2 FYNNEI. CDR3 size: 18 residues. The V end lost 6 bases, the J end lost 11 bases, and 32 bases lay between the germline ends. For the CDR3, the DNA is TGTGCCAGCAGCGTATTCCCCCCCGAATTCCAGACTAATGGACAGCAGTTCTTC. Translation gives CASSVFPPEFQTNGQQFF.

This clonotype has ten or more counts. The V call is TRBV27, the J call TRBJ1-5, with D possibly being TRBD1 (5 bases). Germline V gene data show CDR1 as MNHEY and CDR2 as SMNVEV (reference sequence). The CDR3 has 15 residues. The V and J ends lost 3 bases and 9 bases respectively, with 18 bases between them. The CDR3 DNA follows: TGTGCCAGCAGTTTGTGGGGGACGGCAGAATGGCCCCAGCATTTT. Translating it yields CASSLWGTAEWPQHF.

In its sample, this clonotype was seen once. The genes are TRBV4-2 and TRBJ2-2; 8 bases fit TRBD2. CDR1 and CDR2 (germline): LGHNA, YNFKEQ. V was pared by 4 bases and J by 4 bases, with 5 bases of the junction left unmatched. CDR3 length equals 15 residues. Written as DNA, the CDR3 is TGTGCCAGCAGCCCTACGGGGGGGCCCACCGGGGAGCTGTTTTTT. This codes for CASSPTGGPTGELFF.

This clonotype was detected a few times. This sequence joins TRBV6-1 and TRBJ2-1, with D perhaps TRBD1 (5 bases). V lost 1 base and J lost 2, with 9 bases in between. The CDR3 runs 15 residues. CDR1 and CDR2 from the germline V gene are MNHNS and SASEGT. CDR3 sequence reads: CASSEDLGAYNEQFF. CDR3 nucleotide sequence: TGTGCCAGCAGTGAAGATTTAGGGGCCTACAATGAGCAGTTCTTC.

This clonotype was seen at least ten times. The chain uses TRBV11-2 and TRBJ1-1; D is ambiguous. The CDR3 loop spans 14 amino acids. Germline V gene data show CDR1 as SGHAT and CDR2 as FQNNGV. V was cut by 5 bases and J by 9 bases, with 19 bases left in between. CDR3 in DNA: TGTGCCAGCAGCCTTCGGGCCTCACCACCCCAAGCTTTCTTT. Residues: CASSLRASPPQAFF. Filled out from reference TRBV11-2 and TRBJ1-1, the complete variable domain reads EAGVAQSPRYKIIEKRQSVAFWCNPISGHATLYWYQQILGQGPKLLIQFQNNGVVDDSQLPKDRFSAERLKGVDSTLKIQPAKLEDSAVYLCASSLRASPPQAFFGQGTRLTVV.